Sequencing of this T cell receptor beta chain was carried out in a study of control samples from healthy donors and cancer patients. Method: immunoSEQ multiplex PCR; TCRdb's copy keeps in-frame clones and lacks some. The sample records under 150,000 clones, about nine tenths being singletons. The CDR3 spans 18 residues. The rearrangement links TRBV21-1 to TRBJ2-4; TRBD1 is taken as the D call from the table, unchecked against the DNA. TRBV21-1 is tagged as a pseudogene. The sequencing input was blood. The sequence derives from a man aged 35-49 years in good health. The CDR3 DNA is TGTGCCAGCAGCAGCCGGCTGACAGGGGAGAGGACCAAAAACATTCAGTACTTC. Protein product: CASSSRLTGERTKNIQYF.